The source of this TCR beta chain is a study of cytomegalovirus exposure and HLA in healthy donors. Study background: Inside one of the first data releases sat around 77 million unique TCRs taken from HLA-typed donors.

The PCR employed 60 Vbeta primers together with 13 Jbeta primers. Clones were sequenced by immunoSEQ multiplex PCR, and TCRdb holds only the in-frame ones, with some missing. The sample includes 100,000 to 150,000 clones, 77% of them seen just once. This clone was counted between two and nine times. The TCR was taken from a human donor in good health. Specimen: PBMCs.

The CDR3 here is CASSLAGDTGELFF. The CDR3 DNA reads as TGTGCCAGCAGTTTAGCAGGGGACACCGGGGAGCTGTTTTTT. V is TRBV28 and J is TRBJ2-2, with D possibly TRBD1 on 6 matching bases. The ends were cut back, 2 bases at V and 3 bases at J, with 7 bases in the middle. In germline, CDR1 is MDHEN, CDR2 SYDVKM. The CDR3 covers 14 residues.